The table lists the clone carrying this T cell receptor (beta chain) with many counts. The entry originates in a study of identical twins. TCRdb called the 5' RACE reads again in MiXCR, with one record for every CDR3 protein. The data contain 650,000 to 800,000 distinct CDR3 sequences, 8.5% to 9.5% of them seen just once; the ten biggest clones take up more than 0.75%. The CDR3 is 16 residues long. After removal of 5 bases from V and 4 bases from J, the junction contained 11 bases not matched to a gene. Germline CDR1 and CDR2: SGHAT and FQNNGV. This sample also appeared in a second study, on yellow fever vaccine responses in identical twins.

This rearrangement joins TRBV11-2 to TRBJ2-7, with 10 bases identical to TRBD2. The clonotype comes from a woman between 18 and 29 years old in good health. Sequences were obtained from PBMCs. CDR3 sequence: CASSPSASGRTYEQYF. DNA for the CDR3: TGTGCCAGCAGCCCTTCCGCTAGCGGGAGAACTTACGAGCAGTACTTC.